This T cell receptor (beta chain) was sequenced during a study of CD8 T cells in Susac syndrome. RNA was extracted with the RNeasy kit, and a quantity of roughly 0.45 to 1 ug was reverse transcribed using random hexamers. One entry per CDR3 protein, called by TCRdb with MiXCR from the immunoSEQ multiplex PCR reads. The table shows 140,000 to 150,000 distinct CDR3 sequences, with roughly 95% occurring only once. The authors carried out high-throughput sequencing of TCR beta. They applied it to CD8+ and CD4+ T cells obtained from blood. Germline trimming cut 2 bases from V and 1 base from J; bases unmatched to any gene: 13. Germline CDR1 reads LNHDA; CDR2 reads SQIVND (reference sequence). The CDR3 loop spans 18 amino acids.

The sample taken for sequencing was CD4+ T cells from PBMCs. The source of this sequence is a human donor in good health. The chain combines TRBV19 with TRBJ2-7; 8 positions agree with TRBD2. In nucleotides, the CDR3 is TGTGCCAGTAGTATAATGAGCACTAGCGGTATATCTTCCTACGAGCAGTACTTC. It is translated as CASSIMSTSGISSYEQYF.